A single sample is the source of the 9 T cell receptor beta chains below, sequenced in a study of OX40 agonist ivuxolimab in advanced cancers. Clones were read by immunoSEQ multiplex PCR, and TCRdb kept only the in-frame ones, dropping some. The sample holds approximately 31,000 clones, 88% seen once. This specimen consisted of CD4+ or CD8+ T cells sorted from blood, obtained in a trial of the OX40 agonist ivuxolimab. Receptor source: an adult with an advanced solid tumor such as melanoma, head and neck, liver or kidney cancer.

The J gene is TRBJ1-2, the V gene TRBV5-4; the D gene is possibly TRBD1 (6 bases). Germline CDR1 and CDR2: SGHNT and YYREEE (reference sequence). CDR3 length: 14 residues. Trimming removed 0 bases at V and 7 bases at J, with 13 bases between. CDR3 amino acids: CASSLVPGDLGYTF. The CDR3 DNA reads TGTGCCAGCAGCTTGGTACCAGGGGATCTTGGCTACACCTTC. The full variable domain, its missing parts supplied by reference TRBV5-4 and TRBJ1-2, is ETGVTQSPTHLIKTRGQQVTLRCSSQSGHNTVSWYQQALGQGPQFIFQYYREEENGRGNFPPRFSGLQFPNYSSELNVNALELDDSALYLCASSLVPGDLGYTFGSGTRLTVV.

The rearrangement uses TRBV28 and TRBJ2-3, with 11 nucleotides matching TRBD2. The CDR3 is made up of 18 amino acids. Germline V lookup: CDR1 MDHEN, CDR2 SYDVKM. V shed 1 base, J shed 2 bases, and the junction held 8 bases outside the gene matches. DNA of the CDR3: TGTGCCAGCAGTTTATCGAATAGCGGGGGGGCTGACACAGATACGCAGTATTTT. This sequence encodes CASSLSNSGGADTDTQYF.

This clone was seen a single time. A read error may produce the germline difference seen at one junction end. The CDR3 sequence: CASSFGVTGENF. CDR3 DNA sequence: TGTGCCAGCAGCTTTGGTGTGACAGGGGAGAACTTT. The chain carries TRBV7-2 and TRBJ1-1, with TRBD1 matching over 8 bases. Germline CDR1 and CDR2: SGHTA and FQGNSA. The CDR3 has 12 residues.

This sequence joins TRBV19 and TRBJ2-7; D not certain. Looked up from germline, CDR1 is LNHDA and CDR2 is SQIVND (reference sequence). V was clipped by 0 bases and J by 0 bases, with 12 bases between them. The CDR3 has 16 residues. CDR3 region: CASSIEGGRSSYEQYF. CDR3 coding DNA: TGTGCCAGTAGTATAGAGGGTGGAAGGAGCTCCTACGAGCAGTACTTC.

The chain employs TRBV30 and TRBJ2-1, with D perhaps matching TRBD2 (5 bases). Germline V gene data show CDR1 as GTSNPN and CDR2 as SVGIG (reference sequence). CDR3 length: 12 residues. The ends were cut back, 8 bases at V and 15 bases at J, with 23 bases in the middle. CDR3 coding DNA: TGTGCCGGGCCGGAATCCGGGGAGCGCCTGTTCTTC. Translated, it gives CAGPESGERLFF.

DNA for the CDR3: TGTGCCATCATGTCGGACAGGGACTATGGCTACACCTTC. Its translation: CAIMSDRDYGYTF. The rearrangement links TRBV10-3 to TRBJ1-2, with 8 nucleotides matching TRBD1. Trimming at V came to 7 bases and at J to 3 bases, leaving 4 bases not matched to a gene. The CDR3 has 13 residues. Per the germline V gene, CDR1 is ENHRY and CDR2 is SYGVKD.

This clone appeared a few times. The chain uses TRBV4-1 and TRBJ1-2, with TRBD1 matching 12 bases. Germline CDR1 and CDR2: MGHRA and YSYEKL. Germline trimming cut 3 bases from V and 8 bases from J; bases unmatched to any gene: 10. The CDR3 has 16 amino acids. The CDR3 nucleotides are TGCGCCAGCAGCCATGTCCCGGGACAGGGGGCGGAGGGCTACACCTTC. Translated, it gives CASSHVPGQGAEGYTF.

V usage is TRBV7-2 and J usage is TRBJ1-1, with a tentative D call TRBD1 (5 bases). In germline, CDR1 is SGHTA, CDR2 FQGNSA. The CDR3 contains 14 residues. V lost 5 bases to trimming and J lost 1 base, with 11 bases between them. The CDR3 here is CASSQMGPNTEAFF. The CDR3 bases are TGTGCCAGCAGCCAGATGGGACCGAACACTGAAGCTTTCTTT.

The chain employs TRBV7-9 and TRBJ1-2, with TRBD1 matching 7 bases. With 5 bases clipped from V and 3 bases from J, the junction kept 9 bases outside the gene matches. From germline, CDR1 is SEHNR and CDR2 FQNEAQ (reference sequence). This CDR3 comprises 15 residues. CDR3 loop: CASSQFPGQHYGYTF. The CDR3 bases are TGTGCCAGCAGCCAATTCCCGGGACAGCACTATGGCTACACCTTC.